A single sample is the source of the 23 T cell receptor beta chains below, sequenced in a study of blood T cell repertoires in COVID-19. Clones were sequenced by immunoSEQ multiplex PCR, and TCRdb holds only the in-frame ones, with some missing. The repertoire has 150,000 to 200,000 clones, around 83% of them found once; the top ten carry 12% to 15%. The sequencing input was PBMCs or T cells enriched from blood (not recorded which). These receptors were obtained from a man between 45 and 60 years old who had recovered from COVID-19.

This clone has ten or more counts. The V call is TRBV5-6, the J call TRBJ1-1; D is perhaps TRBD1 (5 bases). The germline CDR1 and CDR2 sequences are SGHDT and YYEEEE. This CDR3 has 14 residues. Deletions cut 4 bases from V and 4 bases from J, with 14 bases between. In DNA, the CDR3 is TGTGCCAGCAGCCCAGGGTTGGAGTCCACTGAAGCTTTCTTT. Amino acid sequence: CASSPGLESTEAFF.

This chain links TRBV7-9 with TRBJ1-2; D may be TRBD1 (5 bases). V lost 2 bases and J lost 8, with 18 bases in between. The CDR3 is 15 residues long. Germline V CDR1 and CDR2: SEHNR, FQNEAQ (reference sequence). The CDR3 protein is CASSLSQGIRSGYTF. CDR3 sequence (DNA): TGTGCCAGCAGCTTAAGTCAGGGCATACGGTCCGGCTACACCTTC.

The chain employs TRBV12-3 or TRBV12-4 and TRBJ2-7; possible D gene TRBD1, 7 bases. With 6 bases removed from V and 4 bases from J, the gap between germline ends came to 13 bases. This CDR3 comprises 13 residues. CDR3 protein: CASRQQGRYEQYF. In DNA, the CDR3 is TGTGCCAGCAGACAACAGGGGAGGTACGAGCAGTACTTC.

The V call is TRBV6-5, the J call TRBJ1-2, with 7 positions matching TRBD1. With V trimmed by 8 bases and J by 4 bases, 7 bases remained unmatched. Germline V gene data show CDR1 as MNHEY and CDR2 as SVGAGI. CDR3 length equals 13 residues. The CDR3 sequence: CASSTGTGYGYTF. CDR3 in DNA: TGTGCCAGCTCGACAGGGACGGGCTATGGCTACACCTTC.

V usage is TRBV11-2 and J usage is TRBJ2-3; 7 bases map to TRBD2. Germline V lookup: CDR1 SGHAT, CDR2 FQNNGV. With 0 bases clipped from V and 10 bases from J, the junction kept 1 base outside the gene matches. The CDR3 spans 12 residues. For the CDR3, the DNA is TGTGCCAGCAGCTTAGATACTAGCGCGCAGTATTTT. This translates into CASSLDTSAQYF.

The rearrangement joins TRBV30 to TRBJ2-2, with 11 nucleotides matching TRBD2. The CDR3 totals 14 residues. V gave up 7 bases and J gave up 5 bases; unmatched junction bases: 6. Germline V gives CDR1 GTSNPN, CDR2 SVGIG (reference sequence). The DNA for the CDR3 is TGTGCCTTTCGACTAGCGGGACTGACCGGGGAGCTGTTTTTT. Amino acid sequence: CAFRLAGLTGELFF.

The chain uses TRBV29-1 and TRBJ1-2; 8 nucleotides line up with TRBD1. The CDR3 has 14 amino acids. After removal of 4 bases from V and 8 bases from J, the junction contained 12 bases not matched to a gene. The germline gives CDR1 SQVTM, CDR2 ANQGSEA. CDR3 sequence reads: CSVGNLQGARGYTF. CDR3 DNA: TGCAGCGTTGGAAATTTGCAGGGGGCGCGGGGCTACACCTTC.

V and J are TRBV19 and TRBJ1-5; maybe TRBD1 (6 bases). The V end was cut by 2 bases, the J end by 3 bases, with 14 bases between. Germline V CDR1 and CDR2: LNHDA, SQIVND (reference sequence). This CDR3 spans 16 amino acids. The CDR3 nucleotides are TGTGCCAGTAGTATACGTAGACAGGCGGACAATCAGCCCCAGCATTTT. It codes for CASSIRRQADNQPQHF.

The chain uses TRBV30 and TRBJ1-6; 8 positions match TRBD1. Per the germline V gene, CDR1 is GTSNPN and CDR2 is SVGIG (reference sequence). The CDR3 has 16 amino acids. V dropped 2 bases and J dropped 7; count of bases not matched to a gene: 10. The CDR3 reads CAWSRSQGAANSPLHF. In DNA, the CDR3 is TGTGCCTGGAGTCGATCCCAGGGGGCAGCAAATTCACCCCTCCACTTT.

The chain recombines TRBV9 with TRBJ1-5, with D perhaps TRBD1 (6 bases). The CDR3 contains 15 residues. Trimming stripped 4 bases from V and 5 bases from J, with 16 bases between. CDR1 is SGDLS, CDR2 YYNGEE, per germline. The chain's CDR3 is CASSRSGQFYQPQHF. The CDR3 DNA follows: TGTGCCAGCAGCCGTTCGGGACAATTCTATCAGCCCCAGCATTTT. The full variable domain, its missing parts supplied by reference TRBV9 and TRBJ1-5, is DSGVTQTPKHLITATGQRVTLRCSPRSGDLSVYWYQQSLDQGLQFLIQYYNGEERAKGNILERFSAQQFPDLHSELNLSSLELGDSALYFCASSRSGQFYQPQHFGDGTRLSIL.

V and J are TRBV3-1 (or the pseudogene TRBV3-2) and TRBJ1-1; TRBD1 agrees at 10 bases. V lost 7 bases to trimming and J lost 0 bases; unmatched junction nucleotides: 8. Germline V CDR1 and CDR2: LGHDT, YNNKEL (reference sequence). There are 16 residues in the CDR3. CDR3 sequence: CASTTGTGAMNTEAFF. Here the CDR3 DNA reads TGTGCCAGCACGACCGGGACAGGGGCGATGAACACTGAAGCTTTCTTT.

The rearrangement uses TRBV5-5 and TRBJ1-6; a weak D match, TRBD1 (6 bases). V shed 1 base and J shed 7 bases, with 12 bases lying between them. The CDR3 runs 15 residues. Per germline, CDR1 SGHKS and CDR2 YYEKEE (reference sequence). The CDR3 DNA follows: TGTGCCAGCAGCTTGCGCTGGGGGCAGAATTCACCCCTCCACTTT. Translation gives CASSLRWGQNSPLHF.

V and J are TRBV6-5 and TRBJ2-5; 7 bases agree with TRBD2. Germline CDR1 is MNHEY and CDR2 is SVGAGI. Trimming at V came to 8 bases and at J to 5 bases, leaving 8 bases not matched to a gene. The CDR3 contains 13 residues. The CDR3 coding sequence is TGTGCCAGCCGTCTAGCGGCCCATGAGACCCAGTACTTC. This gives the protein CASRLAAHETQYF.

The J gene is TRBJ1-5, the V gene TRBV4-1; 8 bases fit TRBD1. This CDR3 region has 17 residues. The V and J ends lost 1 base and 5 bases, in that order; junction bases with no gene match: 10. CDR1 is MGHRA and CDR2 is YSYEKL in the germline V gene. CDR3 region: CASSQGGAGQGHQPQHF. For the CDR3, the DNA is TGCGCCAGCAGCCAAGGGGGAGCAGGACAGGGTCATCAGCCCCAGCATTTT.

DNA of the CDR3: TGTGCCTGGAGCGGAGACAGGGGGAGTGGTGAAAAACTGTTTTTT. Residues: CAWSGDRGSGEKLFF. The chain links TRBV30 to TRBJ1-4; 9 bases align to TRBD1. The J segment lost 7 bases and the V segment lost 3 bases, leaving 9 bases of the junction unmatched. The germline CDR1 and CDR2 sequences are GTSNPN and SVGIG (reference sequence). The CDR3 has 15 amino acids.

The rearrangement uses TRBV4-1 and TRBJ2-1; weak D call: TRBD2 (6 bases). Germline V gene data show CDR1 as MGHRA and CDR2 as YSYEKL. The CDR3 has 14 residues. The germline V and J ends were trimmed by 1 base and 7 bases, with 11 bases remaining between them. CDR3 coding DNA: TGCGCCAGCAGCCAAGTTTCAGGGAGGAATGAGCAGTTCTTC. Its translation is CASSQVSGRNEQFF.

This chain joins TRBV28 and TRBJ2-3; 7 bases line up with TRBD2. The CDR3 contains 14 residues. Looked up from germline, CDR1 is MDHEN and CDR2 is SYDVKM. J was trimmed by 7 bases and V by 3 bases; bases with no gene match: 7. The CDR3 reads CASSFGGLVNTQYF. The DNA for the CDR3 is TGTGCCAGCAGTTTCGGGGGGTTGGTTAATACGCAGTATTTT.

The chain recombines TRBV5-5 with TRBJ1-6; D is perhaps TRBD1 (6 bases). The CDR3 has 13 amino acids. In germline, CDR1 is SGHKS, CDR2 YYEKEE (reference sequence). V was trimmed by 0 bases and J by 11 bases, leaving 9 bases between them. The CDR3 coding sequence is TGTGCCAGCAGCTTGGGGGACACAACACCCCTCCACTTT. Translating it yields CASSLGDTTPLHF.

The genes are TRBV6-5 and TRBJ2-7; maybe TRBD1 (6 bases). Germline assignment: CDR1 MNHEY and CDR2 SVGAGI. V lost 6 bases and J lost 2, with 17 bases in between. This CDR3 region has 15 residues. The CDR3 nucleotides read TGTGCCAGCAGCCCGGGACACCTCGGGACCTACGAGCAGTACTTC. Translating gives CASSPGHLGTYEQYF.

This chain joins TRBV6-1 and TRBJ2-4; D is undetermined. The CDR3 length is 17 residues. The germline gives CDR1 MNHNS, CDR2 SASEGT. V was shortened by 3 bases and J by 1 base, with 16 bases between the two germline ends. Written as DNA, the CDR3 is TGTGCCAGCAGTGATTTAGGTCCAGGATCGGCCAAAAACATTCAGTACTTC. Translation: CASSDLGPGSAKNIQYF.

This clone is a singleton in its sample. V gene TRBV7-9 combines with J gene TRBJ2-5; D call uncertain. The CDR3 consists of 13 residues. Trimming shortened V by 2 bases and J by 4 bases, and 8 bases separated the two germline ends. Germline V CDR1 and CDR2: SEHNR, FQNEAQ (reference sequence). CDR3: CASSLNHVETQYF. Here the CDR3 DNA reads TGTGCCAGCAGCTTAAATCATGTAGAGACCCAGTACTTC.

The J gene is TRBJ2-3, the V gene TRBV5-1; 9 bases map to TRBD2. The CDR3 is made up of 17 amino acids. CDR1 is SGHRS and CDR2 is YFSETQ in the germline V gene. Losses at the gene ends were 4 bases for V and 1 base for J; bases not matched to a gene: 10. In nucleotides, the CDR3 is TGCGCCAGCAGCCGAGCCCCGGCTAGCGGGGGCACAGATACGCAGTATTTT. Residues: CASSRAPASGGTDTQYF.

The V gene is TRBV5-1, the J gene TRBJ1-1, with D perhaps TRBD1 (6 bases). The CDR3 runs to 17 residues. In germline, CDR1 is SGHRS, CDR2 YFSETQ. The V end was cut by 0 bases, the J end by 4 bases, with 19 bases between. The CDR3 loop reads CASSLGPNRASGTEAFF. For the CDR3, the DNA is TGCGCCAGCAGCTTGGGACCGAACAGGGCTTCAGGCACTGAAGCTTTCTTT. The whole variable domain, filled in from reference TRBV5-1 and TRBJ1-1, reads KAGVTQTPRYLIKTRGQQVTLSCSPISGHRSVSWYQQTPGQGLQFLFEYFSETQRNKGNFPGRFSGRQFSNSRSEMNVSTLELGDSALYLCASSLGPNRASGTEAFFGQGTRLTVV.